This entry features one T cell receptor beta chain sequence. This specimen comes from a study of blood T cell repertoires in COVID-19. In the original processing: Reference gene primers were amplified, and this amplification served to estimate nucleated cell counts. Profiling relied on immunoSEQ multiplex PCR, and the TCRdb table lists in-frame clones only, not all of them. V, J and clone size are those of that table, while D and trimming were read from the DNA. The sample has just over 300,000 clones, roughly 91% seen once. Germline CDR1 reads SGHVS; CDR2 reads FNYEAQ. The CDR3 has 18 amino acids. V lost 1 base, J lost 0 bases, and 16 bases lay in between.

This clonotype was obtained from a woman in her twenties or thirties with COVID-19, enrolled during active disease. The material sequenced was peripheral blood. The V and J genes are TRBV7-6 and TRBJ2-1; TRBD1 might be the D (6 bases). CDR3 sequence (DNA): TGTGCCAGCAGCTTAGAAAGGGGGTCTTGGAGCTCCTACAATGAGCAGTTCTTC. As protein: CASSLERGSWSSYNEQFF.